This record concerns one T cell receptor (beta chain) sequence. The V gene's germline CDR1 is SGHRS and CDR2 YFSETQ. The CDR3 spans 13 residues. V lost 6 bases to trimming and J lost 7 bases, with 11 bases between them. These data come from a study of CD8 T cells in Susac syndrome. When the RNA was reverse transcribed, random hexamers were used with an input of roughly 0.5 to 1 ug. With immunoSEQ multiplex PCR, TCR beta CDR3 was amplified across 54 Vbeta and 13 Jbeta. Using its own MiXCR run on the immunoSEQ multiplex PCR reads, TCRdb lists one record per CDR3 protein. Of a few hundred thousand distinct CDR3 sequences listed, approximately 95% are singletons.

This TCR was recovered from a human donor with multiple sclerosis. The sequenced sample consisted of CD4+ T cells from PBMCs. V gene TRBV5-1 combines with J gene TRBJ1-6; D possibly corresponds to TRBD1 (5 bases). The CDR3 sequence: CASNRDGNSPLHF. In DNA form, the CDR3 reads TGCGCCAGCAACCGGGACGGGAATTCACCCCTCCACTTT. Supplemented by reference TRBV5-1 and TRBJ1-6, the full variable domain reads KAGVTQTPRYLIKTRGQQVTLSCSPISGHRSVSWYQQTPGQGLQFLFEYFSETQRNKGNFPGRFSGRQFSNSRSEMNVSTLELGDSALYLCASNRDGNSPLHFGNGTRLTVT.